This T cell receptor (beta chain) was retrieved from a study of blood T cells in healthy people across ages. Whole-study results and caveats: Changes in expanded clonotypes were possibly confounded, as the CMV status of donors was unknown.

This clonotype was seen at least ten times. Its antigen is unknown. The CDR3 has 15 residues. V lost 2 bases, J lost 9 bases, and 15 bases lay in between. Germline V CDR1 and CDR2: SGHRS, YFSETQ. All donors came from Russia, were Caucasian and healthy, and spanned ages about 6 to 100. Each individual donor underwent a draw of ten milliliters of peripheral blood. It was with a sample-barcoded 5' primer and a J-beta primer mix that a second PCR of about 6 to 12 cycles was run. TCRdb re-analysed the 5' RACE reads in MiXCR, keeping a single row per CDR3 protein. Of more than 800,000 distinct CDR3 sequences listed, under 35% were seen once; the top ten hold 17%.

The chain joins TRBV5-1 to TRBJ1-6; no clear D. The specimen sequenced was blood. The source of this sequence is a woman aged 80 or over in good health. CDR3 in DNA: TGCGCCAGCAGCTTTGACGGAAACGCGGGTTCACCCCTCCACTTT. This encodes CASSFDGNAGSPLHF.